This TCR beta chain was identified during a study of identical twins (TCRdb year 2016). Regarding the research as a whole: The study deep-sequenced TCR alpha and beta repertoires from monozygotic twins, unrelated adults of various ages and cord blood to test whether fetal clonotypes persist. To rule out contamination, the twin experiments were replicated at different times with different library preparation protocols.

Every donor in the study was a healthy Caucasian. The CDR3 numbers 16 residues from cysteine through phenylalanine. Just the 48-base CDR3 DNA is kept, in frame starting at base 1. From a lookup of the germline V gene, CDR1 and CDR2 are LGHNA and YNFKEQ. This clonotype was observed a single time. The target of this receptor is not known. Base qualities are not at hand, and no much larger clone is one base apart. Library prep was done by 5' RACE. Sequencing was carried out with an Illumina HiSeq 2000. A universal primer binding site was added through template switching, and the final cDNA carried a unique molecular identifier so that TCR cDNA molecules could be counted accurately. Specific primers in the conserved constant-segment region were used to synthesize first-strand cDNA for the TCR alpha and beta chains. To control for contamination, every cDNA library carried two barcodes: a SMART-Mk sample barcode plus Illumina barcodes. TruSeq adapter sequences along with Illumina sample barcodes were introduced in two successive PCR steps. Sequencing of the TCR alpha and beta cDNA libraries was done on the Illumina HiSeq platform using custom primers. The original methods were these. MiGEC processed the raw reads to extract unique molecular identifiers, while MiXCR was used to determine the CDR3 positions. For each individual, recombination models were inferred using an EM algorithm with the repgenHMM and IGoR tools. The analysis of shared clonotypes was done with the tcR package in R, with sharing normalized by the product of cloneset sizes. To study raw recombination without the effects of thymic and clonal selection, out-of-frame nonproductive sequences were analyzed. TCRdb applied fastp at Q25 and MiXCR to the public reads, then kept only in-frame beta chains. Each record represents a unique CDR3 protein, reported with the most common genes and DNA among its rows. The V and J calls reflect TCRdb's pipeline rather than the authors' work. This sample holds 1.5 million to 2 million distinct CDR3 sequences; roughly a third were observed only once. Approximately 0.29% of the sample comes from the top ten.

The full study reports these points: Invariant T cells such as MAIT and iNKT could partly confound zero-insertion analyses, although diverse VJ usage argued against such confounding for most clonotypes. Because the same donors could not be followed over many years, the conclusions depended on cross-sectional statistical analysis. Abundant cord blood beta clonotypes carried fewer insertions; young adult naive repertoires showed a weaker similar trend, while memory repertoires showed none. In beta out-of-frame sequences, excess twin sharing was weaker, because having fewer shared sequences lowered the signal-to-noise ratio. Compared with coincidental sharing between unrelated individuals, out-of-frame TCR alpha sequences shared between twins had an excess of sequences with low generation probability. In monozygotic twins, recombination models systematically underestimated out-of-frame TCR alpha sharing, but the models matched the sharing seen between unrelated individuals.

This TCR came from a newborn girl in good health. The specimen was cord blood. Recombination joined TRBV4-2 with TRBJ2-4, with 11 junctional bases fitting TRBD1. The J call is doubtful: the DNA matches TRBJ2-7 better. The nucleotide sequence is TGTGCCAGCAGCCAAGAGGGGACAGGGGGGGGCTACGAGCAGTACTTC. Translation gives CASSQEGTGGGYEQYF.